This TCR beta chain was documented in a study of T cells in Graves' hyperthyroidism and ophthalmopathy. Across the whole study: Peripheral blood draws took place at initial diagnosis, ahead of any treatment.

This clonotype was recorded at least ten times. V lost 3 bases and J lost 4, with 14 bases in between. The CDR3 is 14 residues long. Looked up from germline, CDR1 is GTSNPN and CDR2 is SVGIG (reference sequence). Regions amplified from RNA transcripts were the TCR beta CDR3 regions. Primed by the HTBI set, a first-round RT-PCR was run on the TCR CDR3. One entry per CDR3 protein, called by TCRdb with MiXCR from the multiplex PCR reads. The sample includes around 500,000 distinct CDR3 sequences, around 15% of them seen just once. Newly diagnosed hyperthyroidism, duration under 2 months, in patients aged 18 to 65. Fresh peripheral blood, roughly 9.3 ml, was the source of the PBMCs.

Sequencing was done on a sample of blood. The receptor comes from a woman aged 40 to 49 with Graves' hyperthyroidism. This chain links TRBV30 with TRBJ2-3; D tentatively reads TRBD1 or TRBD2 (7 bases each). This chain's CDR3 is CAWSQGRGPDTQYF. As DNA, the CDR3 is TGTGCCTGGAGCCAAGGGAGGGGGCCAGATACGCAGTATTTT.